This entry is about one T cell receptor beta chain. These data are taken from a study of blood T cell repertoires in COVID-19. Study background: Donors in the United States, Italy and Spain gave samples during acute or convalescent COVID-19.

In the study's own analysis: Amplification of reference gene primers provided the estimated nucleated cell counts. The assay was immunoSEQ multiplex PCR, and TCRdb's table has in-frame clones only and misses some. V, J and clone size derive from that table, while D and trimming were established from the DNA sequence. The sample holds more than 85,000 clones; roughly four fifths are singletons and the top ten take more than 9%. This CDR3 has 14 amino acids. Losses at the gene ends were 4 bases for V and 10 bases for J; bases not matched to a gene: 7. CDR1 and CDR2 (germline): MNHEY, SVGAGI. The source material was peripheral blood. The source of this sequence is an older man with acute or convalescent COVID-19. This chain uses TRBV6-5 with TRBJ1-6; 7 nucleotides match TRBD1. The CDR3 DNA reads TGTGCCAGCAGTTTGGACAGGATTGGCTCACCCCTCCACTTT. It is translated as CASSLDRIGSPLHF.